This is a list of T cell receptor beta chains from one sample in a study of cytomegalovirus exposure and HLA in healthy donors. Using immunoSEQ multiplex PCR, the repertoire was profiled, and TCRdb retains in-frame clones only, with some absent. The sample holds under 150,000 clones; approximately 87% are singletons and the top ten take about 5.5%. The material sequenced was PBMCs. These receptors were obtained from a woman aged 25-40 years in good health and CMV-seronegative. Each CDR3 is given with its conserved first and last residue. D genes are given only for firm matches. Some rows have no size entry. The others give once, few or many, or a class for an expanded clone.

J gene: TRBJ2-1; V gene: TRBV30; D gene: TRBD2; clone size: .; CDR3 length: 13; CDR3 protein: CAWSGTSGSPQFF; CDR3 DNA: TGTGCCTGGTCCGGGACTAGCGGGAGCCCGCAGTTCTTC
J gene: TRBJ2-2; V gene: TRBV7-9; D gene: .; clone size: .; CDR3 length: 12; CDR3 protein: CASRSETGELFF; CDR3 DNA: TGTGCCAGCAGGTCAGAAACCGGGGAGCTGTTTTTT
J gene: TRBJ1-4; V gene: TRBV11-2; D gene: TRBD1; clone size: .; CDR3 length: 16; CDR3 protein: CTSSKLGTAINEKLFF; CDR3 DNA: TGTACCAGCAGCAAACTGGGGACAGCCATTAATGAAAAACTGTTTTTT
J gene: TRBJ2-3; V gene: TRBV19; D gene: TRBD2; clone size: .; CDR3 length: 14; CDR3 protein: CASSIGSGKVTQYF; CDR3 DNA: TGTGCCAGTAGTATTGGTAGCGGGAAGGTTACGCAGTATTTT
J gene: TRBJ1-5; V gene: TRBV19; D gene: .; clone size: .; CDR3 length: 16; CDR3 protein: CASSISAGRSNQPQHF; CDR3 DNA: TGTGCCAGTAGTATTTCGGCGGGTAGGAGCAATCAGCCCCAGCATTTT
J gene: TRBJ2-7; V gene: TRBV9; D gene: TRBD2; clone size: .; CDR3 length: 15; CDR3 protein: CASSVGSGNTYEQYF; CDR3 DNA: TGTGCCAGCAGCGTAGGCAGCGGGAACACCTACGAGCAGTACTTC
J gene: TRBJ2-7; V gene: TRBV7-9; D gene: TRBD1; clone size: .; CDR3 length: 12; CDR3 protein: CSSSSPGGEQYF; CDR3 DNA: TGTTCCAGCAGCTCCCCAGGGGGCGAGCAGTACTTC
J gene: TRBJ2-1; V gene: TRBV21-1; D gene: .; clone size: .; CDR3 length: 17; CDR3 protein: CASSKDSGTSGIGSQFF; CDR3 DNA: TGTGCCAGCAGCAAAGACTCCGGGACTAGCGGGATTGGTAGTCAGTTCTTC
J gene: TRBJ2-2; V gene: TRBV2; D gene: .; clone size: few; CDR3 length: 15; CDR3 protein: CASSGPLGNTGELFF; CDR3 DNA: TGTGCCAGCAGTGGACCGCTAGGGAACACCGGGGAGCTGTTTTTT
J gene: TRBJ2-3; V gene: TRBV6-4; D gene: TRBD2; clone size: few; CDR3 length: 15; CDR3 protein: CASSELGGSPDTQYF; CDR3 DNA: TGTGCCAGCAGTGAGTTGGGGGGGTCCCCGGATACGCAGTATTTT
J gene: TRBJ2-2; V gene: TRBV7-3; D gene: .; clone size: .; CDR3 length: 14; CDR3 protein: CASSLQGWTGELFF; CDR3 DNA: TGTGCCAGCAGCTTACAGGGTTGGACCGGGGAGCTGTTTTTT
J gene: TRBJ1-2; V gene: TRBV6-5; D gene: .; clone size: .; CDR3 length: 14; CDR3 protein: CASSYSRGNYGYTF; CDR3 DNA: TGTGCCAGCAGTTACTCCCGGGGAAACTATGGCTACACCTTC
J gene: TRBJ2-1; V gene: TRBV9; D gene: TRBD2; clone size: .; CDR3 length: 19; CDR3 protein: CASSVALAGAPRENNEQFF; CDR3 DNA: TGTGCCAGCAGCGTAGCTCTAGCGGGAGCGCCCCGCGAGAACAATGAGCAGTTCTTC
J gene: TRBJ2-5; V gene: TRBV5-1; D gene: TRBD1; clone size: .; CDR3 length: 15; CDR3 protein: CASSLAGTGQETQYF; CDR3 DNA: TGCGCCAGCAGCTTGGCCGGGACAGGGCAAGAGACCCAGTACTTC
J gene: TRBJ1-1; V gene: TRBV5-1; D gene: TRBD1; clone size: .; CDR3 length: 16; CDR3 protein: CASSLAPLSTGGLAFF; CDR3 DNA: TGCGCCAGCAGCTTGGCCCCCTTGTCCACAGGGGGCCTAGCTTTCTTT
J gene: TRBJ2-5; V gene: TRBV2; D gene: TRBD1; clone size: .; CDR3 length: 15; CDR3 protein: CASSRPGQGGGTQYF; CDR3 DNA: TGTGCCAGCAGTCGACCGGGACAGGGGGGAGGGACCCAGTACTTC
J gene: TRBJ1-2; V gene: TRBV28; D gene: .; clone size: .; CDR3 length: 14; CDR3 protein: CASSLDGQKDGYTF; CDR3 DNA: TGTGCCAGCAGTTTAGACGGACAGAAAGATGGCTACACCTTC
J gene: TRBJ2-7; V gene: TRBV7-2; D gene: .; clone size: .; CDR3 length: 13; CDR3 protein: CASSPTAFHEQYF; CDR3 DNA: TGTGCCAGCAGCCCCACTGCCTTCCACGAGCAGTACTTC
J gene: TRBJ2-1; V gene: TRBV4-1; D gene: .; clone size: once; CDR3 length: 16; CDR3 protein: CASSQGGSTSYNEQFF; CDR3 DNA: TGCGCCAGCAGCCAAGGAGGATCTACCTCCTACAATGAGCAGTTCTTC
J gene: TRBJ2-7; V gene: TRBV27; D gene: TRBD1; clone size: .; CDR3 length: 14; CDR3 protein: CASSWGQGGYEQYF; CDR3 DNA: TGTGCCAGCAGTTGGGGACAGGGAGGTTACGAGCAGTACTTC
J gene: TRBJ2-1; V gene: TRBV9; D gene: .; clone size: few; CDR3 length: 15; CDR3 protein: CASSVSRASGNEQFF; CDR3 DNA: TGTGCCAGCAGCGTCTCCAGGGCCAGCGGGAATGAGCAGTTCTTC
J gene: TRBJ2-7; V gene: TRBV18; D gene: TRBD1; clone size: .; CDR3 length: 15; CDR3 protein: CASSPRRQGSDEQYF; CDR3 DNA: TGTGCCAGCTCACCGAGACGACAGGGGAGCGACGAGCAGTACTTC
J gene: TRBJ2-1; V gene: TRBV11-2; D gene: .; clone size: .; CDR3 length: 15; CDR3 protein: CASSLVDPTYNEQFF; CDR3 DNA: TGTGCCAGCAGCTTAGTAGACCCGACTTACAATGAGCAGTTCTTC
J gene: TRBJ2-5; V gene: TRBV7-6; D gene: .; clone size: once; CDR3 length: 14; CDR3 protein: CASSFQGSQETQYF; CDR3 DNA: TGTGCCAGCAGCTTCCAGGGATCCCAAGAGACCCAGTACTTC
J gene: TRBJ1-1; V gene: TRBV11-2; D gene: .; clone size: .; CDR3 length: 16; CDR3 protein: CASSPLFGRVYTEAFF; CDR3 DNA: TGTGCCAGCAGTCCCTTGTTCGGGAGGGTTTACACTGAAGCTTTCTTT
J gene: TRBJ2-7; V gene: TRBV5-6; D gene: TRBD2; clone size: .; CDR3 length: 16; CDR3 protein: CASSSTSPVSPYEQYF; CDR3 DNA: TGTGCCAGCAGCTCGACTAGCCCCGTTTCCCCCTACGAGCAGTACTTC
J gene: TRBJ1-2; V gene: TRBV2; D gene: TRBD1; clone size: .; CDR3 length: 13; CDR3 protein: CASRDRANYGYTF; CDR3 DNA: TGTGCCAGTAGAGACAGGGCCAACTATGGCTACACCTTC
J gene: TRBJ1-5; V gene: TRBV28; D gene: .; clone size: .; CDR3 length: 16; CDR3 protein: CASSLGQGSSNQPQHF; CDR3 DNA: TGTGCCAGCAGTTTAGGTCAGGGTAGTAGCAATCAGCCCCAGCATTTT
J gene: TRBJ2-1; V gene: TRBV9; D gene: TRBD2; clone size: .; CDR3 length: 16; CDR3 protein: CASSVIGLAFLPRCFF; CDR3 DNA: TGTGCCAGCAGCGTAATTGGACTAGCCTTTCTCCCCCGCTGTTTCTTC
J gene: TRBJ1-5; V gene: TRBV28; D gene: .; clone size: .; CDR3 length: 15; CDR3 protein: CASSLTRDTVQPQHF; CDR3 DNA: TGTGCCAGTTCCCTGACCCGGGACACCGTCCAGCCCCAGCATTTT
J gene: TRBJ1-5; V gene: TRBV6-1; D gene: .; clone size: .; CDR3 length: 14; CDR3 protein: CASRDPTGNQPQHF; CDR3 DNA: TGTGCCAGCAGGGACCCTACAGGGAATCAGCCCCAGCATTTT
J gene: TRBJ2-2; V gene: TRBV21-1; D gene: .; clone size: .; CDR3 length: 21; CDR3 protein: CASSCRSELWTGWVGTGELFF; CDR3 DNA: TGTGCCAGCAGCTGCCGGTCGGAGCTGTGGACTGGTTGGGTTGGGACCGGGGAGCTGTTTTTT
J gene: TRBJ1-1; V gene: TRBV19; D gene: .; clone size: .; CDR3 length: 16; CDR3 protein: CASSISIGRGNTEAFF; CDR3 DNA: TGTGCCAGTAGTATTAGTATCGGCAGGGGGAACACTGAAGCTTTCTTT
J gene: TRBJ2-3; V gene: TRBV7-9; D gene: .; clone size: once; CDR3 length: 15; CDR3 protein: CASSFGSGGTDTQYF; CDR3 DNA: TGTGCCAGCAGCTTCGGTAGCGGTGGCACAGATACGCAGTATTTT
J gene: TRBJ1-2; V gene: TRBV6-1; D gene: .; clone size: .; CDR3 length: 14; CDR3 protein: CASSERQGLDGYTF; CDR3 DNA: TGTGCCAGCAGTGAAAGGCAGGGTCTCGATGGCTACACCTTC
J gene: TRBJ2-2; V gene: TRBV6-6; D gene: .; clone size: .; CDR3 length: 12; CDR3 protein: CASSSGIGELFF; CDR3 DNA: TGTGCCAGCAGTTCGGGTATCGGGGAGCTGTTTTTT
J gene: TRBJ2-7; V gene: TRBV28; D gene: TRBD2; clone size: .; CDR3 length: 14; CDR3 protein: CASSFRTSPYEQYF; CDR3 DNA: TGTGCCAGCAGTTTTAGGACTAGTCCCTACGAGCAGTACTTC